Listed below are T cell receptor beta chains from one sample, sequenced in a study of blood T cell repertoires in COVID-19. The method was immunoSEQ multiplex PCR; TCRdb's version includes in-frame clones alone and lacks a portion of them. The repertoire consists of 180,000 or so clones, with 85% to 90% occurring once and the leading ten covering less than 9%. Sequences were obtained from peripheral blood. The receptors were gathered from an older woman with acute or convalescent COVID-19. Each CDR3 is given with its conserved first and last residue. Each record gives: J gene, clone size, V gene, D gene, CDR3 DNA, CDR3 protein. A D gene is named only where the DNA matches it firmly. The size of a clone is reported for some rows only, either as once, few or many, or as a class for expanded clones.

j_gene: TRBJ1-2; abundance: .; v_gene: TRBV6-1; d_gene: TRBD1; CDR3nt: TGTGCCAGCAGTGAATCGGCAGGGGGAGGCTATGGCTACACCTTC; CDR3aa: CASSESAGGGYGYTF
j_gene: TRBJ1-1; abundance: .; v_gene: TRBV12-5; d_gene: TRBD1; CDR3nt: TGTGCTAGTGGTAACCCGGGACAGGTGAACACTGAAGCTTTCTTT; CDR3aa: CASGNPGQVNTEAFF
j_gene: TRBJ2-5; abundance: .; v_gene: TRBV9; d_gene: TRBD2; CDR3nt: TGTGCCAGCAGCGTACTAGCGGGAGGTTCGCAGACCCAGTACTTC; CDR3aa: CASSVLAGGSQTQYF
j_gene: TRBJ2-3; abundance: .; v_gene: TRBV18; d_gene: TRBD2; CDR3nt: TGTGCCAGCTCACCTAAACGGACTAGCGGGAAAAGCACAGATACGCAGTATTTT; CDR3aa: CASSPKRTSGKSTDTQYF
j_gene: TRBJ1-2; abundance: once; v_gene: TRBV6-6; d_gene: .; CDR3nt: TGTGCCAGCAGTTACGGGCTCAGGAACTATGGCTACACCTTC; CDR3aa: CASSYGLRNYGYTF
j_gene: TRBJ2-5; abundance: .; v_gene: TRBV14; d_gene: TRBD2; CDR3nt: TGTGCCAGCAGCCAAGATCCAGCGGGAAAAACCCAGTACTTC; CDR3aa: CASSQDPAGKTQYF
j_gene: TRBJ1-5; abundance: .; v_gene: TRBV6-5; d_gene: TRBD1; CDR3nt: TGTGCCAGCAGGGGCCGGGACAGGGCAAATCAGCCCCAGCATTTT; CDR3aa: CASRGRDRANQPQHF
j_gene: TRBJ2-3; abundance: once; v_gene: TRBV6-5; d_gene: TRBD2; CDR3nt: TGTGCCAGCAGTTACTCCGGACTAGCGGACACAGATACGCAGTATTTT; CDR3aa: CASSYSGLADTDTQYF
j_gene: TRBJ1-1; abundance: .; v_gene: TRBV6-5; d_gene: .; CDR3nt: TGTGCCAGCAGTTACTCTCCCTTAGACAGGAACACTGAAGCTTTCTTT; CDR3aa: CASSYSPLDRNTEAFF
j_gene: TRBJ2-1; abundance: .; v_gene: TRBV5-1; d_gene: TRBD2; CDR3nt: TGCGCCAGCAGCCTGGGGGGACTAGCGGATTACAATGAGCAGTTCTTC; CDR3aa: CASSLGGLADYNEQFF